This T cell receptor beta chain was profiled in a study of T cells in Graves' hyperthyroidism and ophthalmopathy. Points from the study as a whole: Progression to ophthalmopathy was predicted a median of approximately 6.4 months early.

Amplification yielded TCR beta CDR3 regions, with RNA transcripts as the source. HTBI primers drove first-round RT-PCR of the TCR CDR3. TCRdb independently ran MiXCR on the multiplex PCR reads; one entry per CDR3 protein. The sample records about 350,000 distinct CDR3 sequences, approximately 15% being singletons. This clonotype was counted a few times. Its antigen is unidentified. This CDR3 has 15 residues. Trimming cost V 7 bases and J 5 bases; bases outside gene matches: 14. CDR1 SQVTM and CDR2 ANQGSEA come from the germline V gene. The sequence derives from a woman in her 30s with Graves' hyperthyroidism. The rearrangement links TRBV29-1 to TRBJ2-1; 7 nucleotides agree with TRBD1. Sequences were obtained from blood. DNA of the CDR3: TGCAGCGAAACCGGTAAATTTGGGACAGACAATGAGCAGTTCTTC. Translation gives CSETGKFGTDNEQFF.